These 22 T cell receptor beta chains came from one sample sequenced in a study of blood T cell repertoires in COVID-19. Sequencing used immunoSEQ multiplex PCR; TCRdb keeps in-frame clones, though not all of them. Here the sample spans about 250,000 clones, around 88% being singletons. Sequenced: peripheral blood. These TCRs come from a woman aged 25 to 39 with COVID-19, enrolled during active disease.

The rearrangement joins TRBV2 to TRBJ1-2; D perhaps matches TRBD1 (6 bases). This CDR3 region has 12 residues. Germline loops: CDR1 SNHLY, CDR2 FYNNEI. Trimming took off 7 bases at V and 3 bases at J, with 9 bases between the two ends. The CDR3 DNA sequence: TGTGCCAGCACGGACAGCTACTATGGCTACACCTTC. Its protein is CASTDSYYGYTF.

The V call is TRBV5-5, the J call TRBJ1-2; the D gene is possibly TRBD1 (6 bases). The CDR3 covers 14 residues. Germline V gives CDR1 SGHKS, CDR2 YYEKEE (reference sequence). Trimming removed 0 bases from V and 3 bases from J, with 9 bases in between. In DNA form, the CDR3 reads TGTGCCAGCAGCTTGGACGGACAGCACTATGGCTACACCTTC. It codes for CASSLDGQHYGYTF.

This chain uses TRBV7-2 with TRBJ2-3, with a weak D call TRBD2 (6 bases). Trimming took 4 bases from V and 0 from J, leaving 11 bases between them. The CDR3 is 15 residues long. Germline-derived CDR1 and CDR2 are SGHTA and FQGNSA. The CDR3, as DNA: TGTGCCAGCAGCTGGAGGGCGGTTAGCACAGATACGCAGTATTTT. Protein: CASSWRAVSTDTQYF.

The genes are TRBV19 and TRBJ2-1, with 9 nucleotides matching TRBD2. The CDR3 covers 14 residues. The V and J ends lost 6 bases and 5 bases, in that order; junction bases with no gene match: 5. The germline CDR1 and CDR2 sequences are LNHDA and SQIVND (reference sequence). CDR3 bases: TGTGCCAGTAGACGGACTAGCGTAGACAATGAGCAGTTCTTC. As protein: CASRRTSVDNEQFF.

The chain is built from TRBV28 and TRBJ1-5; tentatively, D is TRBD1 (6 bases). Germline loops: CDR1 MDHEN, CDR2 SYDVKM. Trimming took 1 base from V and 2 from J, leaving 12 bases between them. The CDR3 totals 16 residues. The CDR3 sequence: CASSLLQGLGNQPQHF. In DNA form, the CDR3 reads TGTGCCAGCAGTTTATTACAGGGCTTGGGCAATCAGCCCCAGCATTTT.

The J gene is TRBJ2-2, the V gene TRBV14; TRBD1 matches at 7 bases. J lost 1 base, V lost 4 bases, and 3 bases had no gene match. This CDR3 has 15 amino acids. Germline assignment: CDR1 SGHDN and CDR2 FVKESK. The CDR3 sequence is CASSRRTGNTGELFF. CDR3 nucleotide sequence: TGTGCCAGCAGCCGACGGACAGGGAACACCGGGGAGCTGTTTTTT.

The chain carries TRBV18 and TRBJ2-7; 9 nucleotides match TRBD1. The germline V gene encodes CDR1 KGHSH and CDR2 LQKENI. The V gene end was trimmed by 3 bases and the J gene end by 6 bases; junction bases not matched to a gene: 6. The CDR3 is 14 residues long. The CDR3 nucleotides read TGTGCCAGCTCACCCGGGACAGGGACCAGCGAGCAGTACTTC. Translation: CASSPGTGTSEQYF. The whole variable domain, filled in from reference TRBV18 and TRBJ2-7, reads NAGVMQNPRHLVRRRGQEARLRCSPMKGHSHVYWYRQLPEEGLKFMVYLQKENIIDESGMPKERFSAEFPKEGPSILRIQQVVRGDSAAYFCASSPGTGTSEQYFGPGTRLTVT.

The CDR3 DNA reads as TGTGCCATCAGCTCTAGCGGGAGGGGCAATGAGCAGTTCTTC. It encodes CAISSSGRGNEQFF. This chain links TRBV10-3 with TRBJ2-1; TRBD2 aligns across 12 bases. The CDR3 covers 14 residues. The germline V gene has CDR1 ENHRY and CDR2 SYGVKD. Trimming at V came to 6 bases and at J to 6 bases, leaving 3 bases not matched to a gene.

The chain has TRBV11-3 and TRBJ2-2, with D tentatively TRBD2 (6 bases). This CDR3 contains 18 residues. The germline V gene encodes CDR1 SGHNT and CDR2 YENEEA. The V end was cut by 1 base, the J end by 0 bases, with 15 bases between. The CDR3 region is CASSLAGVPTANTGELFF. In DNA form, the CDR3 reads TGTGCCAGCAGCTTAGCGGGAGTCCCGACAGCGAACACCGGGGAGCTGTTTTTT.

The chain couples TRBV19 to TRBJ2-3, with TRBD2 matching over 7 bases. In germline, CDR1 is LNHDA, CDR2 SQIVND (reference sequence). V lost 3 bases to trimming and J lost 4 bases; unmatched junction nucleotides: 4. CDR3 length: 14 residues. The CDR3, as DNA: TGTGCCAGTAGTATCGGGGACTATTCAGATACGCAGTATTTT. Its translation: CASSIGDYSDTQYF. The variable domain in full, with the rest retrieved from reference TRBV19 and TRBJ2-3, is DGGITQSPKYLFRKEGQNVTLSCEQNLNHDAMYWYRQDPGQGLRLIYYSQIVNDFQKGDIAEGYSVSREKKESFPLTVTSAQKNPTAFYLCASSIGDYSDTQYFGPGTRLTVL.

The rearrangement links TRBV7-2 to TRBJ1-5; D ambiguous. V was trimmed by 1 base and J by 3 bases, leaving 7 bases between them. Per germline, CDR1 SGHTA and CDR2 FQGNSA. The CDR3 extends over 14 amino acids. For the CDR3, the DNA is TGTGCCAGCAGCTTAGGAGGGATCAATCAGCCCCAGCATTTT. Translating it yields CASSLGGINQPQHF.

The chain has TRBV2 and TRBJ1-5; 10 positions match TRBD1. V dropped 6 bases and J dropped 2; count of bases not matched to a gene: 10. Germline V gene sequence: CDR1 SNHLY, CDR2 FYNNEI. This CDR3 contains 17 residues. In nucleotides, the CDR3 is TGTGCCAGCAGCCCTGGGACAGGGGCCGGAGGCAATCAGCCCCAGCATTTT. This gives the protein CASSPGTGAGGNQPQHF.

The chain carries TRBV19 and TRBJ2-2, with TRBD2 matching over 10 bases. The germline V gene encodes CDR1 LNHDA and CDR2 SQIVND (reference sequence). V trimming: 6 bases; J trimming: 1 base; junction bases outside the gene matches: 2. CDR3 length equals 15 residues. CDR3 DNA sequence: TGTGCCAGTAGCTGGACTAGCGGGAACACCGGGGAGCTGTTTTTT. It is translated as CASSWTSGNTGELFF.

V usage is TRBV6-2 or TRBV6-3 and J usage is TRBJ2-3; D might be TRBD2 (5 bases). Trimming took 2 bases from V and 3 from J, leaving 15 bases between them. The CDR3 length is 16 residues. Germline CDR1 reads MNHEY; CDR2 reads SVGEGT. DNA for the CDR3: TGTGCCAGCAGTTACCCTAGCATTGCCGTGACAGATACGCAGTATTTT. It yields the protein CASSYPSIAVTDTQYF.

The CDR3 here is CASSKGTGGPYEQYF. The DNA for the CDR3 is TGTGCCAGCAGCAAGGGGACAGGGGGCCCCTACGAGCAGTACTTC. The rearrangement joins TRBV7-9 to TRBJ2-7, with TRBD1 matching over 12 bases. V lost 5 bases to trimming and J lost 2 bases; unmatched junction nucleotides: 4. CDR3 length: 15 amino acids. Germline V gene data show CDR1 as SEHNR and CDR2 as FQNEAQ (reference sequence).

This chain connects TRBV19 to TRBJ2-5; TRBD1 is a possible D gene (6 bases). Trimming took 3 bases from V and 4 from J, leaving 9 bases between them. Germline V gene sequence: CDR1 LNHDA, CDR2 SQIVND (reference sequence). The length of the CDR3 is 13 residues. As DNA, the CDR3 is TGTGCCAGTAGTATCCCAGGGGTAGAGACCCAGTACTTC. Encoded protein: CASSIPGVETQYF.

CDR3 loop: CASSPPRQGRGNTIYF. In DNA form, the CDR3 reads TGTGCCAGCAGCCCGCCCCGACAGGGTAGGGGAAACACCATATATTTT. The genes are TRBV11-3 and TRBJ1-3, with 7 bases that match TRBD1. This CDR3 contains 16 residues. V gave up 5 bases and J gave up 4 bases; unmatched junction bases: 11. Per the germline V gene, CDR1 is SGHNT and CDR2 is YENEEA.

This clone was found once. This chain uses TRBV28 with TRBJ2-2; the match to TRBD2 covers 8 bases. In germline, CDR1 is MDHEN, CDR2 SYDVKM. This CDR3 has 16 amino acids. The V and J ends lost 0 bases and 5 bases, in that order; junction bases with no gene match: 5. The CDR3 region is CASSLWGGGTTGELFF. CDR3 coding DNA: TGTGCCAGCAGTTTATGGGGCGGGGGGACAACCGGGGAGCTGTTTTTT.

The CDR3 sequence is CASSVAGGDTQYF. The CDR3 DNA follows: TGTGCCAGCAGCGTTGCGGGGGGCGATACGCAGTATTTT. The gene calls are TRBV9 and TRBJ2-3; 8 nucleotides align to TRBD2. Trimming removed 2 bases from V and 6 bases from J; junction bases left unmatched: 2. CDR1 and CDR2 from the germline V gene are SGDLS and YYNGEE. The CDR3 loop spans 13 amino acids.

V gene TRBV18 combines with J gene TRBJ2-4; TRBD1 agrees at 7 bases. This CDR3 region has 14 residues. Germline V lookup: CDR1 KGHSH, CDR2 LQKENI. Germline trimming cut 6 bases from V and 5 bases from J; bases unmatched to any gene: 7. CDR3 nucleotide sequence: TGTGCCAGCTCGTCTCAGGGGGTCGAAAACATTCAGTACTTC. This encodes CASSSQGVENIQYF.

This chain uses TRBV5-4 with TRBJ2-2, with 7 bases that match TRBD2. CDR1 and CDR2 (germline): SGHNT, YYREEE (reference sequence). Germline trimming cut 6 bases from V and 5 bases from J; bases unmatched to any gene: 7. The CDR3 consists of 14 residues. DNA for the CDR3: TGTGCCAGCACCTCGGGGGGTGGGACCGGGGAGCTGTTTTTT. Translation gives CASTSGGGTGELFF.

This clone has a handful of counts. The chain links TRBV10-3 to TRBJ1-5; D is unresolved. From germline, CDR1 is ENHRY and CDR2 SYGVKD. V gave up 0 bases and J gave up 0 bases, with 12 bases separating them. CDR3 length: 17 amino acids. CDR3 loop: CAISESAQHLSNQPQHF. CDR3 DNA: TGTGCCATCAGTGAGTCGGCACAGCACCTTAGCAATCAGCCCCAGCATTTT.